This TCR beta chain was obtained from a study of regulatory T cells in long-lasting Graves disease. Study summary: Antithyroid drug use was under 3 months in newly diagnosed Graves' patients.

CDR3 length: 14 amino acids. Per the germline V gene, CDR1 is DFQATT and CDR2 is SNEGSKA (reference sequence). Losses at the gene ends were 3 bases for V and 6 bases for J; bases not matched to a gene: 10. Notes on this clonotype: Antigen: not known.

General study findings and limits: Those with persistent Graves' had less TCR diversity than newly diagnosed patients. Limited samples may have lowered accuracy.

The time point denotes: newly diagnosed GD, antithyroid drugs for less than 3 months. Generation of the TCR library employed RNA extracted from PBMCs. For TCR beta, libraries came from iRepertoire HTBI primers and Arm-PCR of CDR3 regions. MiXCR was run by TCRdb on the multiplex PCR reads, yielding one entry per CDR3 protein. This table holds around 420,000 distinct CDR3 sequences, about 16% found once. The chain recombines TRBV20-1 with TRBJ2-7; TRBD2 aligns across 8 bases. This TCR derives from a female donor with Graves disease. This specimen was peripheral blood mononuclear cells (PBMCs), taken at new diagnosis, from a patient treated with antithyroid drugs. CDR3 region: CSARGPAGVGEQYF. In nucleotides, the CDR3 is TGCAGTGCTAGGGGCCCAGCGGGAGTGGGCGAGCAGTACTTC.